The text below deals with one T cell receptor (beta chain). The sample comes from a study of T-cell reconstitution after alpha-beta-depleted transplantation in children. Germline V gene data show CDR1 as MGHRA and CDR2 as YSYEKL. V was pared by 1 base and J by 4 bases, with 6 bases of the junction left unmatched. This CDR3 region has 16 residues. Unique molecular identifiers featured in how the TCRbeta library was prepared. TCRdb reanalysed the PCR reads using MiXCR and keeps one entry per CDR3 protein. The sample includes 500,000 to 600,000 distinct CDR3 sequences, 15% to 20% of them seen just once. The sequence derives from a human donor who donated a stem cell graft to a child with acute lymphoblastic leukemia. The source material was PBMCs from the stem cell graft donor, sampled from the stem cell graft. The chain joins TRBV4-1 to TRBJ2-1; TRBD2 agrees at 8 bases. The CDR3 loop is CASSQVRASGYNEQFF. CDR3 sequence (DNA): TGCGCCAGCAGCCAAGTCAGGGCTAGCGGGTACAATGAGCAGTTCTTC.